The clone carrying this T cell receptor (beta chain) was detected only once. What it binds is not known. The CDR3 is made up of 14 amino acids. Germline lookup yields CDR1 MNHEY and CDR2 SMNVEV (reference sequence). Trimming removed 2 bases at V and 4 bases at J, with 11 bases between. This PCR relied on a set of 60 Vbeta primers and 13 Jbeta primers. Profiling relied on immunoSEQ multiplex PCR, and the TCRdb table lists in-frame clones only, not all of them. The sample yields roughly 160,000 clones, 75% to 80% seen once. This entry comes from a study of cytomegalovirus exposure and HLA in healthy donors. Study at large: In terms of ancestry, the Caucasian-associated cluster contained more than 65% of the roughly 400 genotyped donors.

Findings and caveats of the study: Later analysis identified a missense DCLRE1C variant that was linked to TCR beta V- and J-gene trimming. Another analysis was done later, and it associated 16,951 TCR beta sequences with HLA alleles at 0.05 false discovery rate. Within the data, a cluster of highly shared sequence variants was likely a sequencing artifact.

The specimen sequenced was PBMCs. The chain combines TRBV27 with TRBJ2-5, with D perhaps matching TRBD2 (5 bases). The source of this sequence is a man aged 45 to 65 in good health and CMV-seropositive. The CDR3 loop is CASSLGLGGETQYF. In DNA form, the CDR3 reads TGTGCCAGCAGTTTAGGGTTAGGAGGAGAGACCCAGTACTTC.